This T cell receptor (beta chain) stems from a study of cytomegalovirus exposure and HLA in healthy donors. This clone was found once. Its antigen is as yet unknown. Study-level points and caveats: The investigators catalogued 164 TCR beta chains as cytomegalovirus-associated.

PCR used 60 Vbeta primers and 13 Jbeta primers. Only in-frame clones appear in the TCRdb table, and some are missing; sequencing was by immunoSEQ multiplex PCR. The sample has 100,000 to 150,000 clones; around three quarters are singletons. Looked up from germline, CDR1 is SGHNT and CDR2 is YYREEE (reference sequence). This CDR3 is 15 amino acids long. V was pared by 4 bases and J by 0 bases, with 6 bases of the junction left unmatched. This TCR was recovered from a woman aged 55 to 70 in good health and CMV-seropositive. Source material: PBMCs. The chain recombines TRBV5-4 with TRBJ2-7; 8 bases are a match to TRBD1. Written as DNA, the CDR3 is TGTGCCAGCAGCCTAGGGGACAGGAGCTCCTACGAGCAGTACTTC. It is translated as CASSLGDRSSYEQYF. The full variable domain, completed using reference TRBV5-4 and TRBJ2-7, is ETGVTQSPTHLIKTRGQQVTLRCSSQSGHNTVSWYQQALGQGPQFIFQYYREEENGRGNFPPRFSGLQFPNYSSELNVNALELDDSALYLCASSLGDRSSYEQYFGPGTRLTVT.